This T cell receptor beta chain originates from a study of CD8 T cells in ankylosing spondylitis. General study points: Among TCR beta sequences, a motif of eight highly homologous variants appeared characteristic of ankylosing spondylitis blood.

TCR beta libraries were made by quantitative 5'-RACE with molecular barcodes. MiXCR, applied by TCRdb to the 5' RACE reads, yields one record per CDR3 protein. Among 240,000 or so distinct CDR3 sequences listed, about 9.1% were seen once. This clonotype has at least ten counts. Its target is not known. V gave up 6 bases and J gave up 2 bases; unmatched junction bases: 4. CDR3 size: 13 residues. The source is a male donor with ankylosing spondylitis or in good health (not recorded which). Material for sequencing was blood, either unsorted or a sorted T cell fraction (not recorded which). The chain joins TRBV12-3 or TRBV12-4 to TRBJ2-7; 7 nucleotides align to TRBD1. The CDR3 sequence: CASRRTGAYEQYF. As DNA, the CDR3 is TGTGCCAGCAGGCGGACAGGCGCCTACGAGCAGTACTTC.